This T cell receptor (beta chain) derives from a study of response to subunit inactivated influenza vaccine. TCRdb ran MiXCR on the RT-PCR reads and lists one entry per CDR3 protein. The top ten clones hold around 2.8% of a sample with just under 550,000 distinct CDR3 sequences, around 25% of them seen once. CDR1 is DFQATT and CDR2 is SNEGSKA in the germline V gene (reference sequence). V was pared by 1 base and J by 5 bases, with 18 bases between. This CDR3 is 15 amino acids long. This same sample was also taken into another study, of T cells expressing NK-cell markers. That investigation notes: Template switching by 5'RACE with UMIs generated the TCR beta cDNA.

This TCR came from a man aged 45-60 years who received an inactivated influenza vaccine. The specimen was CD4+ T cells sorted from PBMCs, collected 11 to 12 days after vaccination. The V gene is TRBV20-1, the J gene TRBJ2-7, with D tentatively TRBD1 (6 bases). The CDR3 nucleotides are TGCAGTGCTAGAGCCTCCAACAGGGACCTCCACGAGCAGTACTTC. Protein sequence: CSARASNRDLHEQYF.